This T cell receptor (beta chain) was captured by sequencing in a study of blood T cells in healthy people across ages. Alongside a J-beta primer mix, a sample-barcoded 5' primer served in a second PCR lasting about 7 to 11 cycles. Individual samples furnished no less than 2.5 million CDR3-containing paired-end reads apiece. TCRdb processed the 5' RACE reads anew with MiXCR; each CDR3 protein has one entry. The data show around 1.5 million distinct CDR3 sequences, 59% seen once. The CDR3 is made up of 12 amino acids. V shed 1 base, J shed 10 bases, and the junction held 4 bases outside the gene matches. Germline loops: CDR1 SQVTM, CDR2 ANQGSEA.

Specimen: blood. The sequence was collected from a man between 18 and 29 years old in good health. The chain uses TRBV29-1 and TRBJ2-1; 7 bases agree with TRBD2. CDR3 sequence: CSVEGGGGEQFF. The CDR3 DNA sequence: TGCAGCGTTGAAGGGGGGGGTGGAGAGCAGTTCTTC.